Sequencing of this T cell receptor beta chain was carried out in a study of cytomegalovirus exposure and HLA in healthy donors. The CDR3 is made up of 18 amino acids. Germline-derived CDR1 and CDR2 are PRHDT and FYEKMQ (reference sequence). Trimming shortened V by 0 bases and J by 7 bases, and 21 bases separated the two germline ends. PCR involved 60 Vbeta and 13 Jbeta primers. The data were produced by immunoSEQ multiplex PCR, yet TCRdb's version contains in-frame clones alone and is incomplete. The sample consists of under 200,000 clones, over 75% of them appearing once. The rearrangement joins TRBV13 to TRBJ1-4, with D possibly matching TRBD1 (6 bases). This TCR derives from a male donor in good health and CMV-seronegative. What was sequenced was PBMCs. This CDR3 reads CASSLGARQGRLGEKLFF. DNA of the CDR3: TGTGCCAGCAGCTTAGGCGCCAGGCAGGGGCGGCTGGGTGAAAAACTGTTTTTT.